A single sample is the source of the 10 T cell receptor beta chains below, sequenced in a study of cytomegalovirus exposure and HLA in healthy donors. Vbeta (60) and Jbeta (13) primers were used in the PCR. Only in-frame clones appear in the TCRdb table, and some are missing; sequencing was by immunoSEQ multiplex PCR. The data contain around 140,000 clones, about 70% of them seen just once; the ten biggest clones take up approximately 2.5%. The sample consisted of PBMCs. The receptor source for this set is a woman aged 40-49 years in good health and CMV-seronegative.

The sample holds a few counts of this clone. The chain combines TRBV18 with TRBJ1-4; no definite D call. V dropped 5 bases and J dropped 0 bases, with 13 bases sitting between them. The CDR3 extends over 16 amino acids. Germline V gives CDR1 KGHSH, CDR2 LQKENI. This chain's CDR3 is CASSGRILATNEKLFF. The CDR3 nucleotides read TGTGCCAGCTCAGGGCGCATCTTAGCAACTAATGAAAAACTGTTTTTT.

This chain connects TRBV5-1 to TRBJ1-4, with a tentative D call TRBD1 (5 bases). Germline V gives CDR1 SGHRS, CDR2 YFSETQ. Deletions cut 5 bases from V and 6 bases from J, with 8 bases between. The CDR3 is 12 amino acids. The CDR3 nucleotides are TGCGCCAGCAGGGAACAGGATGAAAAACTGTTTTTT. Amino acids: CASREQDEKLFF.

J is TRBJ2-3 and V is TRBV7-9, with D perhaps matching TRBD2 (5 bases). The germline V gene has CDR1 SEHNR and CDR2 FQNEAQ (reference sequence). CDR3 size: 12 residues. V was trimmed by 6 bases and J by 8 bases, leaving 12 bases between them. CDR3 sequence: CASSPSRGTQYF. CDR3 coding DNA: TGTGCCAGCAGTCCATCTCGGGGTACGCAGTATTTT.

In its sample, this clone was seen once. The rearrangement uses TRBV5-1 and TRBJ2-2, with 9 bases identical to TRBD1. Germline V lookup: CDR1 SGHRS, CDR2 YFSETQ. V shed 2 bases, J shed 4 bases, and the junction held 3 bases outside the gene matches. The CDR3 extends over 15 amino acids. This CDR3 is CASSFGTGITGELFF. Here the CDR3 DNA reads TGCGCCAGCAGCTTCGGGACAGGGATCACCGGGGAGCTGTTTTTT.

The CDR3 loop reads CASSNGTGGKTGELFF. Here the CDR3 DNA reads TGTGCCAGCAGCAACGGGACAGGGGGCAAGACCGGGGAGCTGTTTTTT. The rearrangement uses TRBV21-1 and TRBJ2-2; the tabulated D call, TRBD1, remains unverified against the DNA. TRBV21-1 is an annotated pseudogene. This CDR3 is built from 16 residues.

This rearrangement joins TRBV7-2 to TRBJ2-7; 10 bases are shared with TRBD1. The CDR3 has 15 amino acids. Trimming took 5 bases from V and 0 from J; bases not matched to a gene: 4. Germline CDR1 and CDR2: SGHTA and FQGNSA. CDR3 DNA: TGTGCCAGCAGCAGGGGGGACAGGGGCTCCTACGAGCAGTACTTC. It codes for CASSRGDRGSYEQYF.

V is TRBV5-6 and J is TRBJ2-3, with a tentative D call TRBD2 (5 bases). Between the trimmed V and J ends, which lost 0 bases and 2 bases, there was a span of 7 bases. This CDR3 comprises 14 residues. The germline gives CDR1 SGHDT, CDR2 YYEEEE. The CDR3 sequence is CASSLGGDTDTQYF. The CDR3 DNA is TGTGCCAGCAGCTTGGGGGGAGACACAGATACGCAGTATTTT.

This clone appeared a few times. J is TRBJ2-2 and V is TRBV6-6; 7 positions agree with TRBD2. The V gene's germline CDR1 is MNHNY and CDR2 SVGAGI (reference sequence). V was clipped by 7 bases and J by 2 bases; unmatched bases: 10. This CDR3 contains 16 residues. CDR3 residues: CASTTGGTYNTGELFF. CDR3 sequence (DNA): TGTGCCAGCACCACGGGGGGAACCTATAACACCGGGGAGCTGTTTTTT.

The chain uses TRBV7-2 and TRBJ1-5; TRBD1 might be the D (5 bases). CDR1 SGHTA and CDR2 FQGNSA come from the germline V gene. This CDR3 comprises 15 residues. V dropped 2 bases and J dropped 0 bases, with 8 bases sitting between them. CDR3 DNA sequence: TGTGCCAGCAGCTTACAGACAGATAGCAATCAGCCCCAGCATTTT. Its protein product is CASSLQTDSNQPQHF. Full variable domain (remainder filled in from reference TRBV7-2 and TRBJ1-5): GAGVSQSPSNKVTEKGKDVELRCDPISGHTALYWYRQSLGQGLEFLIYFQGNSAPDKSGLPSDRFSAERTGGSVSTLTIQRTQQEDSAVYLCASSLQTDSNQPQHFGDGTRLSIL.

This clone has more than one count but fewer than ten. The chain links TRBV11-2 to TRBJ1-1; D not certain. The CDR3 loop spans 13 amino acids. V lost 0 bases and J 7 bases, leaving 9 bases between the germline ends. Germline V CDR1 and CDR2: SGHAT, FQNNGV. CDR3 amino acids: CASSLDYGGEAFF. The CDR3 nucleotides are TGTGCCAGCAGCTTAGATTATGGCGGTGAAGCTTTCTTT. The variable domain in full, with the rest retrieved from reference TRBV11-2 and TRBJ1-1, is EAGVAQSPRYKIIEKRQSVAFWCNPISGHATLYWYQQILGQGPKLLIQFQNNGVVDDSQLPKDRFSAERLKGVDSTLKIQPAKLEDSAVYLCASSLDYGGEAFFGQGTRLTVV.